The sequence of this T cell receptor beta chain was determined in a study of cytomegalovirus exposure and HLA in healthy donors. Of note for this clone: The antigen is undetermined.

Study findings and constraints: Sequencing had likely introduced a cluster of highly shared sequence variants as an artifact.

The PCR employed 60 Vbeta primers together with 13 Jbeta primers. The protocol was immunoSEQ multiplex PCR, while the TCRdb copy is restricted to in-frame clones and leaves out a portion. The sample contains about 140,000 clones, approximately 84% of which appear only once. V shed 0 bases and J 5 bases; nucleotides not matched to a gene: 13. Germline CDR1 reads SGHNT; CDR2 reads YENEEA. The CDR3 consists of 18 residues. Samples came from healthy bone marrow donors. V gene TRBV11-3 combines with J gene TRBJ2-7, with 10 bases aligning to TRBD2. The sequence derives from a woman aged 35 to 49 in good health and CMV-seronegative. Sequencing was done on a sample of PBMCs. As DNA, the CDR3 is TGTGCCAGCAGCTTAGAACTAGCGGGGTTATCCTTACAAGACGAGCAGTACTTC. Its translation is CASSLELAGLSLQDEQYF.